This T cell receptor beta chain was sequenced for a study of technical replicates of blood from a few donors. CDR3 size: 13 residues. Trimming removed 3 bases from V and 7 bases from J, with 12 bases in between. CDR1 is MNHNS and CDR2 is SASEGT in the germline V gene. The method was immunoSEQ multiplex PCR; TCRdb's version includes in-frame clones alone and lacks a portion of them. The sample has approximately 78,000 clones, about 95% seen once. The sequence came from a human donor in good health. The J gene is TRBJ1-2, the V gene TRBV6-1, with a tentative D call TRBD1 (5 bases). Sequenced material: T cells isolated from PBMCs. The CDR3 spells CASSDLTVIGYTF. The CDR3, as DNA: TGTGCCAGCAGTGATCTGACAGTTATTGGCTACACCTTC.